These T cell receptor beta chains were read from a single sample in a study of T-cell reconstitution after alpha-beta-depleted transplantation in children. TCRdb reprocessed the PCR reads via MiXCR and lists one record per CDR3 protein. The sample lists a few hundred thousand distinct CDR3 sequences, roughly a tenth occurring once. This specimen consisted of PBMCs, obtained before TCRalphabeta/CD19-depleted stem cell transplant. These TCRs come from a boy under three years old with acute myeloid leukemia, due to receive a stem cell transplant. CDR3s include the opening cysteine and the closing phenylalanine or tryptophan. D genes are given only for firm matches. Size is stated for part of the rows, as once, few or many counts, or as a class when the clone is expanded.

TRBV5-1,many,TRBD2,TRBJ2-1,TGCGCCAGCAGCTTGTGGGGGGGAACTATCACGGAGGACAATGAGCAGTTCTTC,CASSLWGGTITEDNEQFF
TRBV6-1,many,NA,TRBJ2-3,TGTGCCAGCAGTGACCTGGACCGCTCAGGTACGGATACGCAGTATTTT,CASSDLDRSGTDTQYF
TRBV19,few,NA,TRBJ2-1,TGTGCCAGCCGAAGGGGTGAATGGAACAATGAGCAGTTCTTC,CASRRGEWNNEQFF
TRBV12-1,NA,NA,TRBJ2-3,TGTGCCAGGAGCTACAGGGAGCAGGGCACAGATACGCAGTATTTT,CARSYREQGTDTQYF
TRBV5-1,many,NA,TRBJ2-2,TGCGCCAGCAGGTCGGGGGTAAACACCGGGGAGCTGTTTTTT,CASRSGVNTGELFF
TRBV5-5,many,NA,TRBJ2-1,TGTGCCAGCAAACTTAAGCCCCTTAATGAGCAGTTCTTC,CASKLKPLNEQFF
TRBV6-1,many,TRBD2,TRBJ2-7,TGTGCCAGTAGACTAGCGGGTGACGCCTACGAGCAGTACTTC,CASRLAGDAYEQYF
TRBV7-8,NA,NA,TRBJ1-1,TGTGCCAGCAGCTTAGTGTTTTACACTGAAGCTTTCTTT,CASSLVFYTEAFF
TRBV7-6,few,NA,TRBJ2-3,TGTGCCAGCAGCTTACCCCCAGGAGGGGCAGATACGCAGTATTTT,CASSLPPGGADTQYF
TRBV7-9,many,NA,TRBJ2-3,TGTGCCAGCAGCCCCCTATACGGGGATACGCAGTATTTT,CASSPLYGDTQYF
TRBV7-9,many,NA,TRBJ2-1,TGTGCCAGCAGCGCTCCCCTGGCGGGGACCTACAATGAGCAGTTCTTC,CASSAPLAGTYNEQFF
TRBV5-4,few,NA,TRBJ2-3,TGTGCCAGCAGCTTGAGGGAAATAGGATACACAGATACGCAGTATTTT,CASSLREIGYTDTQYF
TRBV20-1,many,NA,TRBJ2-7,TGCAGTGCCAGGCCAAAGGGTTACGAGCAGTACTTC,CSARPKGYEQYF
TRBV5-6,many,NA,TRBJ2-5,TGTGCCAGCAGCTTTTTTGCGGAGACCCAGTACTTC,CASSFFAETQYF
TRBV6-5,few,NA,TRBJ2-3,TGTGCCAGCAGTTACAGCCAGGGGGGGTCAGATACGCAGTATTTT,CASSYSQGGSDTQYF
TRBV28,many,NA,TRBJ2-2,TGTGCCAGCCTTCTGCCAAACACCGGGGAGCTGTTTTTT,CASLLPNTGELFF
TRBV4-2,many,TRBD1,TRBJ2-2,TGTGCCAGCAGCCCGGACAGGCTGACCGGGGAGCTGTTTTTT,CASSPDRLTGELFF
TRBV24-1,many,TRBD2,TRBJ2-1,TGTGCCACCAGTGATGTTGGCGGGGGTTACAATGAGCAGTTCTTC,CATSDVGGGYNEQFF
TRBV11-1,NA,TRBD2,TRBJ2-1,TGTGCCAGCAGCTTAGTGCGGGAGGGCTATCGGTCCTACAATGAGCAGTTCTTC,CASSLVREGYRSYNEQFF
TRBV5-1,many,TRBD1,TRBJ2-2,TGCGCCAGCAGCTCGGACAGGCCGAACACCGGGGAGCTGTTTTTT,CASSSDRPNTGELFF
TRBV18,many,TRBD1,TRBJ1-5,TGTGCCAGCTCACAGTACCGGGACAGGGGCAATCAGCCCCAGCATTTT,CASSQYRDRGNQPQHF
TRBV19,few,TRBD2,TRBJ2-1,TGTGCCAGTAGTTTGGGACTAGCGGGAGGGCCATTAGAGGAGCAGTTCTTC,CASSLGLAGGPLEEQFF
TRBV25-1,many,NA,TRBJ2-4,TGTGCCAGCAGTGAAAGACCGTGGGGAGGCAAAAACATTCAGTACTTC,CASSERPWGGKNIQYF
TRBV6-2/TRBV6-3,many,NA,TRBJ2-1,TGTGCCAGCAGTTACAGGGAGTTTGGGAGAGGCTCCTACAATGAGCAGTTCTTC,CASSYREFGRGSYNEQFF
TRBV12-3/TRBV12-4,few,TRBD2,TRBJ2-5,TGTGCCAGCAGTTGGGAGGGGAGCGTTCAAGAGACCCAGTACTTC,CASSWEGSVQETQYF
TRBV12-3/TRBV12-4,many,NA,TRBJ2-5,TGTGCCAGCAGTTTCGGGTCCGGGGGCGGGCTGAAAGAGACCCAGTACTTC,CASSFGSGGGLKETQYF
TRBV5-5,NA,NA,TRBJ1-1,TGTGCCAGCAGCTTGTGCGTGAACACTGAAGCTTTCTTT,CASSLCVNTEAFF
TRBV5-1,many,NA,TRBJ2-5,TGCGCCAGCAGCTTGGCGGGACCCCCTGACCCACAAGAGACCCAGTACTTC,CASSLAGPPDPQETQYF
TRBV5-1,many,NA,TRBJ2-7,TGCGCCAGCAGCTTTGTGAGCCCCTACGAGCAGTACTTC,CASSFVSPYEQYF
TRBV25-1,many,NA,TRBJ2-7,TGTGCCAGCAGTGAATTGTACGGAGTTTACGAGCAGTACTTC,CASSELYGVYEQYF
TRBV28,NA,TRBD1,TRBJ2-1,TGTGCCAGCACCCTAGAGACAGGGGAGTATGAGCAGTTCTTC,CASTLETGEYEQFF
TRBV25-1,many,TRBD1,TRBJ2-5,TGTGCCAGCAGTGAGACAGGGGGCGCATGGGAGACCCAGTACTTC,CASSETGGAWETQYF
TRBV12-3/TRBV12-4,many,NA,TRBJ2-1,TGTGCCAGCAGTTTTAAATTCACGGATGAGCAGTTCTTC,CASSFKFTDEQFF
TRBV5-1,NA,NA,TRBJ2-4,TGCGCCAGCAGTTCCAGTACTACGGGGCTAGCCAAAAACATTCAGGACTTC,CASSSSTTGLAKNIQDF
TRBV9,many,NA,TRBJ2-2,TGTGCCAGCAGCGTAGTCGGATCCCCGAACACCGGGGAGCTGTTTTTT,CASSVVGSPNTGELFF